The T cell receptor (beta chain) described here comes from a study of shared clonotypes between healthy human individuals. Findings and limits, study-wide: Generally, naive subsets came out with larger estimated richness than memory subsets. Sampling used blood alone; tissue repertoires probably differ.

With regard to this clone: Antigen specificity is unknown.

Germline V CDR1 and CDR2: LGHNT, FRNRAP. The CDR3 spans 17 residues. The germline V and J ends were trimmed by 7 bases and 5 bases, with 26 bases remaining between them. Assay used: immunoSEQ multiplex PCR; TCRdb lists only in-frame clones, some missing. Of about 1.5 million clones listed, 95% to 99% are singletons. The sequencing input was naive CD4+ T cells sorted from blood. The subset was: CD45RA+ positively selected. This chain connects TRBV12-5 to TRBJ2-5; D may be TRBD1 or TRBD2 (5 bases each). The clonotype originates from a man aged 25 to 40 in good health. The CDR3 sequence: CASEVALSGGESETQYF. Written as DNA, the CDR3 is TGTGCTAGTGAAGTCGCCCTCAGTGGGGGAGAGTCGGAGACCCAGTACTTC.